What follows is one T cell receptor (beta chain) and its context. Its cognate antigen is unknown. Sequencing relied on a cDNA template that was reverse transcribed from extracted RNA. TCRdb's table, derived via immunoSEQ multiplex PCR, lists solely in-frame clones and lacks some. This table has some 180,000 clones, roughly three fifths appearing once. The sample comes from a study of CD8+ T cells in alopecia areata. Study-wide results and limits: Higher clonality was seen in lesional scalp than in normal scalp, especially in alopecia totalis/universalis. Tissue-resident alphabeta T cells belonging to normal skin likewise get sequenced within scalp specimens.

PBMCs, the starting material, were the source of sorted CD4+ and CD8+ T cells. Sequenced material: CD8+ T cells sorted from blood. This clonotype originated in a human donor in good health.

As DNA, the CDR3 is TGCGCCAGCAGCGGAGGGACAGGGGTTTTCCAAGAGACCCAGTACTTC. It specifies CASSGGTGVFQETQYF. This chain links TRBV5-1 with TRBJ2-5, with TRBD1 matching 10 bases. The J segment lost 1 base and the V segment lost 4 bases, leaving 7 bases of the junction unmatched. The CDR3 spans 16 residues. Germline V gene lookup returns CDR1 SGHRS and CDR2 YFSETQ. Full variable domain (outside the CDR3, taken from reference TRBV5-1 and TRBJ2-5): KAGVTQTPRYLIKTRGQQVTLSCSPISGHRSVSWYQQTPGQGLQFLFEYFSETQRNKGNFPGRFSGRQFSNSRSEMNVSTLELGDSALYLCASSGGTGVFQETQYFGPGTRLLVL.